Following are 20 T cell receptor beta chains from one sample sequenced in a study of regulatory T cells in long-lasting Graves disease. According to the study, TCR beta libraries were built with iRepertoire HTBI primers and CDR3-region Arm-PCR. A single record per CDR3 protein comes from TCRdb applying MiXCR to the multiplex PCR reads. The table has approximately 360,000 distinct CDR3 sequences, 20% to 25% seen once; the top ten hold around 30%. Sample time point: persistent/refractory GD, antithyroid drugs over 5 years with positive TRAb. PBMCs provided the RNA from which the TCR library was made. The specimen comprised peripheral blood mononuclear cells (PBMCs), sampled when the disease was refractory, from a patient treated with antithyroid drugs. All receptors derive from a woman aged 40 to 50 with Graves disease.

Many counts were recorded for this clonotype. V and J are TRBV28 and TRBJ2-7; 8 nucleotides match TRBD2. CDR1 and CDR2 (germline): MDHEN, SYDVKM. V trimming: 6 bases; J trimming: 1 base; junction bases outside the gene matches: 14. This CDR3 comprises 17 residues. CDR3 DNA sequence: TGTGCCAGCAGCCCATTCTGGACTAGCCTAACTTCCTACGAGCAGTACTTC. Residues: CASSPFWTSLTSYEQYF.

The genes are TRBV27 and TRBJ1-5, with D unresolved. From germline, CDR1 is MNHEY and CDR2 SMNVEV (reference sequence). The V end lost 3 bases, the J end lost 7 bases, and 13 bases lay between the germline ends. CDR3 size: 14 residues. The CDR3 coding sequence is TGTGCCAGCAGTTTTTCCGGGGTTCACCAGCCCCAGCATTTT. It translates to CASSFSGVHQPQHF.

This clonotype was found a few times. V gene TRBV28 combines with J gene TRBJ2-1; 9 bases align to TRBD1. The CDR3 spans 17 residues. The germline gives CDR1 MDHEN, CDR2 SYDVKM. With V trimmed by 2 bases and J by 0 bases, 5 bases remained unmatched. The CDR3 DNA is TGTGCCAGCAGTTTAGTAACAGGGGGCGGCTCCTACAATGAGCAGTTCTTC. Translation gives CASSLVTGGGSYNEQFF.

The gene calls are TRBV29-1 and TRBJ2-7; D is ambiguous. CDR1 and CDR2 from the germline V gene are SQVTM and ANQGSEA. V lost 5 bases and J 5 bases, leaving 13 bases between the germline ends. CDR3 size: 12 residues. The CDR3 sequence: CSVLSVRNEQYF. CDR3 nucleotides: TGCAGCGTTCTAAGTGTGCGTAACGAGCAGTACTTC.

V and J are TRBV7-9 and TRBJ1-1, with TRBD1 matching 7 bases. With 2 bases clipped from V and 0 bases from J, the junction kept 18 bases outside the gene matches. Germline V gene sequence: CDR1 SEHNR, CDR2 FQNEAQ (reference sequence). CDR3 size: 20 residues. CDR3 bases: TGTGCCAGCAGCTTACCCTTCACTTGGGACAGCAAGTTCATGAACACTGAAGCTTTCTTT. This codes for CASSLPFTWDSKFMNTEAFF.

The CDR3 here is CASSPFRGRAGTGELFF. The CDR3 DNA reads as TGTGCCAGCAGCCCGTTCCGCGGGAGGGCCGGCACCGGGGAGCTGTTTTTT. The chain carries TRBV7-6 and TRBJ2-2; 9 bases fit TRBD2. V lost 5 bases to trimming and J lost 4 bases; unmatched junction nucleotides: 11. Germline loops: CDR1 SGHVS, CDR2 FNYEAQ. The CDR3 consists of 17 residues.

The chain carries TRBV4-2 and TRBJ2-7; D call uncertain. V was cut by 0 bases and J by 3 bases, with 12 bases left in between. CDR3 size: 15 residues. The germline gives CDR1 LGHNA, CDR2 YNFKEQ. The CDR3 DNA is TGTGCCAGCAGCCAAGAAAACGGCTACTACTACGAGCAGTACTTC. Residues: CASSQENGYYYEQYF.

There are a few counts of this clonotype. This chain joins TRBV5-1 and TRBJ2-2; D unclear. CDR3 length: 11 residues. Germline V gene lookup returns CDR1 SGHRS and CDR2 YFSETQ. Trimming removed 5 bases at V and 7 bases at J, with 6 bases between. The CDR3 spells CASRHNGELFF. CDR3 nucleotides: TGCGCCAGCAGGCATAACGGGGAGCTGTTTTTT.

In its sample, this clonotype was seen many times. V gene TRBV29-1 combines with J gene TRBJ2-7, with 10 bases aligning to TRBD2. CDR3 length: 13 amino acids. Germline V gene sequence: CDR1 SQVTM, CDR2 ANQGSEA. V lost 4 bases, J lost 2 bases, and 2 bases stayed unmatched. The CDR3 DNA is TGCAGCGTTGGACTAGCGGGCCCCTACGAGCAGTACTTC. Protein: CSVGLAGPYEQYF.

The chain couples TRBV4-1 to TRBJ2-2; D gene unclear. CDR3 length: 16 residues. Trimming took off 3 bases at V and 0 bases at J, with 11 bases between the two ends. Germline CDR1 MGHRA, CDR2 YSYEKL. The CDR3 DNA sequence: TGCGCCAGCAGCCAGACGCCCCGAGCGAACACCGGGGAGCTGTTTTTT. Its protein product is CASSQTPRANTGELFF.

The CDR3 bases are TGTGCCAGCAGCCCTCCCGGGACAGATAGCAATCAGCCCCAGCATTTT. Its translation: CASSPPGTDSNQPQHF. This chain joins TRBV5-8 and TRBJ1-5; 7 positions match TRBD1. The CDR3 is 16 amino acids. The V gene end was trimmed by 4 bases and the J gene end by 0 bases; junction bases not matched to a gene: 7. Germline V lookup: CDR1 SGHTS, CDR2 YDEGEE. Full variable domain (missing parts from reference TRBV5-8 and TRBJ1-5): EAGVTQSPTHLIKTRGQQATLRCSPISGHTSVYWYQQALGLGLQFLLWYDEGEERNRGNFPPRFSGRQFPNYSSELNVNALELEDSALYLCASSPPGTDSNQPQHFGDGTRLSIL.

This clonotype was observed many times. The chain has TRBV15 and TRBJ2-5, with D tentatively TRBD2 (5 bases). V dropped 3 bases and J dropped 5 bases, with 16 bases sitting between them. This CDR3 has 15 amino acids. The V gene's germline CDR1 is LNHNV and CDR2 YYDKDF (reference sequence). The CDR3 reads CATSSYPGLGETQYF. The CDR3 nucleotides read TGTGCCACCAGCAGTTACCCAGGACTGGGGGAGACCCAGTACTTC. The variable domain in full, with the rest retrieved from reference TRBV15 and TRBJ2-5, is DAMVIQNPRYQVTQFGKPVTLSCSQTLNHNVMYWYQQKSSQAPKLLFHYYDKDFNNEADTPDNFQSRRPNTSFCFLDIRSPGLGDTAMYLCATSSYPGLGETQYFGPGTRLLVL.

This chain links TRBV20-1 with TRBJ2-3, with 10 nucleotides matching TRBD2. V trimming: 4 bases; J trimming: 0 bases; junction bases outside the gene matches: 10. Germline CDR1 DFQATT, CDR2 SNEGSKA (reference sequence). CDR3 length: 17 amino acids. The CDR3 nucleotides are TGCAGTGCTACCCCTGGGACTAGCGACCTAAGCACAGATACGCAGTATTTT. This gives the protein CSATPGTSDLSTDTQYF.

V usage is TRBV9 and J usage is TRBJ2-7, with TRBD2 matching 7 bases. CDR1 SGDLS and CDR2 YYNGEE come from the germline V gene. V gave up 4 bases and J gave up 5 bases; unmatched junction bases: 15. CDR3 length: 16 residues. CDR3 sequence (DNA): TGTGCCAGCAGCCTCCCGGCCGGACTAGGTGCCCACGAGCAGTACTTC. Protein: CASSLPAGLGAHEQYF.

This clonotype was seen ten or more times. The gene calls are TRBV20-1 and TRBJ2-5; TRBD1 matches at 8 bases. In germline, CDR1 is DFQATT, CDR2 SNEGSKA (reference sequence). Germline trimming cut 3 bases from V and 4 bases from J; bases unmatched to any gene: 4. The CDR3 consists of 13 residues. CDR3 nucleotides: TGCAGTGCTAGCGGGACAGGCGCAGAGACCCAGTACTTC. This encodes CSASGTGAETQYF.

V is TRBV7-9 and J is TRBJ2-7; 11 nucleotides agree with TRBD2. This CDR3 region has 15 residues. CDR1 is SEHNR and CDR2 is FQNEAQ in the germline V gene (reference sequence). The ends lost 5 bases at V and 3 bases at J; junction bases unmatched: 6. The CDR3 here is CASSPLTSGNYEQYF. In DNA form, the CDR3 reads TGTGCCAGCAGCCCGCTGACTAGCGGGAACTACGAGCAGTACTTC. Full variable domain (outside the CDR3, taken from reference TRBV7-9 and TRBJ2-7): DTGVSQNPRHKITKRGQNVTFRCDPISEHNRLYWYRQTLGQGPEFLTYFQNEAQLEKSRLLSDRFSAERPKGSFSTLEIQRTEQGDSAMYLCASSPLTSGNYEQYFGPGTRLTVT.

The CDR3 sequence is CASSPGRGRSGYTF. CDR3 nucleotide sequence: TGTGCCAGCTCACCCGGCAGGGGGCGAAGTGGCTACACCTTC. The J gene is TRBJ1-2, the V gene TRBV18, with 8 bases aligning to TRBD1. J was trimmed by 7 bases and V by 3 bases; bases with no gene match: 7. The CDR3 runs to 14 residues. Germline V gene sequence: CDR1 KGHSH, CDR2 LQKENI.

This clonotype was counted ten times or more. The CDR3 DNA follows: TGTGCCAGCAAGTTGTCAGGAACGGAGACCCAGTACTTC. This gives the protein CASKLSGTETQYF. This chain uses TRBV2 with TRBJ2-5; no clear D gene. The CDR3 is 13 amino acids. The V and J ends lost 7 bases and 5 bases respectively, with 14 bases between them. Per the germline V gene, CDR1 is SNHLY and CDR2 is FYNNEI. The variable domain in full, completed from reference TRBV2 and TRBJ2-5, reads EPEVTQTPSHQVTQMGQEVILRCVPISNHLYFYWYRQILGQKVEFLVSFYNNEISEKSEIFDDQFSVERPDGSNFTLKIRSTKLEDSAMYFCASKLSGTETQYFGPGTRLLVL.

Ten or more counts support this clonotype. J is TRBJ2-5 and V is TRBV6-1, with 8 bases aligning to TRBD2. V dropped 5 bases and J dropped 2; count of bases not matched to a gene: 10. The germline gives CDR1 MNHNS, CDR2 SASEGT. The CDR3 contains 16 residues. CDR3 region: CASSPRFGRGQETQYF. CDR3 nucleotides: TGTGCCAGCAGTCCCCGCTTCGGGAGGGGACAAGAGACCCAGTACTTC.

About this clonotype itself: A much larger clone is a single base away; this may be a read error. The chain links TRBV6-2 or TRBV6-3 to TRBJ2-2; D tentatively fits TRBD1 or TRBD2 (5 bases each). The CDR3 totals 15 residues. Germline loops: CDR1 MNHEY, CDR2 SVGEGT. In nucleotides, the CDR3 is TGTGCCAGCAGTTACTCGTATGCGGACACCGGGGAGCTGTCTTTT. It translates to CASSYSYADTGELSF.